This T cell receptor beta chain was recorded in a study of memory CD4+ T cells and cytomegalovirus serostatus. Using immunoSEQ multiplex PCR, the repertoire was profiled, and TCRdb retains in-frame clones only, with some absent. The top ten hold roughly 0.77% of the sample, which has about 52,000 clones, around 80% seen once. The sort gate was single viable CD3+CD4+CD8-CD45RO+ cells for memory CD4+ T cells. This receptor was identified in an adult in good health and CMV-seronegative. Material: memory CD4+ T cells from blood.

CDR3 sequence: CASRRESRTEAFF. The CDR3 bases are TGTGCCAGCAGGCGGGAAAGTAGAACTGAAGCTTTCTTT. The genes are TRBV2 and TRBJ1-1; D is uncertain. V was cut by 6 bases and J by 5 bases, with 13 bases left in between. From germline, CDR1 is SNHLY and CDR2 FYNNEI. This CDR3 region has 13 residues.